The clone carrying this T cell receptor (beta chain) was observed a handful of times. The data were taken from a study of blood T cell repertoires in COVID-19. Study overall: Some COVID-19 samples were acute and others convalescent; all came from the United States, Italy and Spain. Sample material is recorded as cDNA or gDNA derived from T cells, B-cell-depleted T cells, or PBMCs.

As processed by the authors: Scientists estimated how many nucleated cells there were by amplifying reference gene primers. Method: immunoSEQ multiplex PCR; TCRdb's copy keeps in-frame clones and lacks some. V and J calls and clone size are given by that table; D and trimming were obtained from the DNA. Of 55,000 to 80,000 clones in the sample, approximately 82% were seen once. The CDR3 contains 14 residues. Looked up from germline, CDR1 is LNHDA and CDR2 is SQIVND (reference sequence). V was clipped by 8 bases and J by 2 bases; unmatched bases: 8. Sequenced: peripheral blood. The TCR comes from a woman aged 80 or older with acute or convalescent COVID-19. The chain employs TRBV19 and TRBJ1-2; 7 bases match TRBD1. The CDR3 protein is CASEPGQSNYGYTF. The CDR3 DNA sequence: TGTGCCAGTGAGCCGGGACAGTCAAACTATGGCTACACCTTC.